This T cell receptor beta chain was observed in a study of molecular identifiers for immune sequencing clone quantification. Study results and limitations: Detectable among more than 800,000 naive cells, according to reports, was Jurkat TCR RNA spiked in from one cell.

This clonotype was seen ten or more times. Antigen unknown. TCRdb processed the PCR reads anew with MiXCR; each CDR3 protein has one entry. The table has around 100,000 distinct CDR3 sequences, 35% to 40% seen once. V shed 3 bases and J 8 bases; nucleotides not matched to a gene: 6. This CDR3 spans 14 amino acids. The V gene's germline CDR1 is SGHVS and CDR2 FQNEAQ. Naive CD8 libraries were made from about 20,000 to 1,000,000 sorted cells, and they used 10%, 30% or 50% RNA. Isolation of naive CD8 T cells was achieved by sorting on a CD8+CD4-CCR7+CD45RA+ phenotype. The TCR originated in a human donor in good health. Some libraries in this study had Jurkat cell RNA spiked in. The chain uses TRBV7-8 and TRBJ1-4; TRBD1 matches at 7 bases. Sequenced: naive CD8+ T cells from blood, with Jurkat cell RNA spiked in. Subset denoted: FACS-sorted CD8+CD4-CCR7+CD45RA+ naive T cells. CDR3 coding DNA: TGTGCCAGCAGCTTCAGGACAGGCTTAGAAAAACTGTTTTTT. Protein product: CASSFRTGLEKLFF.